A selection of T cell receptor beta chains follows, all from one sample in a study of monozygotic twins with inflammatory bowel disease. TCRdb reprocessed the 5' RACE reads and reports one entry per CDR3 protein, with no DNA. The sample totals 160,000 or so distinct CDR3 sequences; its top ten clones hold 2.4%. What was sequenced was blood. The receptors here all came from a human donor with ulcerative colitis or Crohn's disease, or a healthy co-twin of an affected twin (not recorded which). Each CDR3 is given with its conserved first and last residue.

V	J	CDR3
TRBV20-1	TRBJ2-3	CSAPGTGSDTQYF
TRBV7-2	TRBJ2-1	CASSLELTTGAYNEQFF
TRBV30	TRBJ2-1	CAWSRSSYNEQFF
TRBV7-9	TRBJ2-3	CASSLAASETQYF
TRBV4-1	TRBJ1-6	CASSRQTQGYNSPLHF
TRBV7-6	TRBJ2-5	CASSASVDQETQYF
TRBV5-1	TRBJ2-1	CASSLESNPDGYNEQFF
TRBV5-5	TRBJ2-1	CASSLEGQGGLEFF
TRBV28	TRBJ2-3	CASSWGTRTDTQYF
TRBV7-2	TRBJ2-2	CASSGDSTGELFF
TRBV2	TRBJ1-2	CASSTGRPSGNYTF
TRBV20-1	TRBJ2-4	CSARGAQGAAKNIQYF
TRBV6-1	TRBJ2-7	CASTRGRGSSYEQYF
TRBV12-3/TRBV12-4	TRBJ2-3	CASSPSGTPYTQYF
TRBV6-5	TRBJ2-7	CASSLRDLSHEQYF
TRBV7-9	TRBJ1-2	CASSPGQGVNSYGYTF
TRBV7-2	TRBJ2-5	CASSPTRSETQYF
TRBV11-2	TRBJ2-7	CASSFLGSGEQYF
TRBV6-5	TRBJ2-7	CASSYPDRAHEQYF
TRBV5-1	TRBJ1-2	CASSSTGEGGYTF
TRBV6-5	TRBJ1-1	CASSYGAATEAFF
TRBV19	TRBJ1-5	CASSKLNQPQHF
TRBV7-3	TRBJ1-1	CASRPEGGLTEAFF
TRBV20-1	TRBJ2-5	CSAREGGGETQYF
TRBV5-1	TRBJ2-1	CASSSSGGSYNEQFF
TRBV7-2	TRBJ2-7	CASKGQGDSYEQYF
TRBV5-1	TRBJ2-5	CASSSGLAEETQYF
TRBV7-9	TRBJ1-1	CASSPDSSSKAFF
TRBV20-1	TRBJ2-5	CSALTAVQETQYF
TRBV4-1	TRBJ2-7	CASSQVASGDYEQYF
TRBV4-1	TRBJ1-4	CASSSTGATNEKLFF